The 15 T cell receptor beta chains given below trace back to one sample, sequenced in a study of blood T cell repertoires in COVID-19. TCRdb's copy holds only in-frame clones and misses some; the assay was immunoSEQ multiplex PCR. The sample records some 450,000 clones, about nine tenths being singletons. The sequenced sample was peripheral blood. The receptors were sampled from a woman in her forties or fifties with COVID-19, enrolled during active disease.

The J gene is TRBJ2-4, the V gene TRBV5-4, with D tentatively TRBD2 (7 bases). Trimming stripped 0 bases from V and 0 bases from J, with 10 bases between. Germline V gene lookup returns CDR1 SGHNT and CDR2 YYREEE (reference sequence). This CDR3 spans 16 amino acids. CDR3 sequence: CASSLGGGVAKNIQYF. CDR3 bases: TGTGCCAGCAGCTTGGGAGGGGGGGTAGCCAAAAACATTCAGTACTTC.

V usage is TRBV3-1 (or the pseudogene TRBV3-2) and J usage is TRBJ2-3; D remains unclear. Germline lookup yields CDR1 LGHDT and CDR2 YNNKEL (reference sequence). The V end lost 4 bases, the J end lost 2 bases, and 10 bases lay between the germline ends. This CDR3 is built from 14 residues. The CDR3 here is CASSRTAFTDTQYF. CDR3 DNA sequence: TGTGCCAGCAGCCGTACTGCGTTCACAGATACGCAGTATTTT.

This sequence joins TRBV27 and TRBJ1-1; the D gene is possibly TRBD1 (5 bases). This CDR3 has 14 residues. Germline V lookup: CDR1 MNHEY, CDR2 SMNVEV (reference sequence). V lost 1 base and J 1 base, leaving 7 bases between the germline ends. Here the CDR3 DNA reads TGTGCCAGCAGTTTATGGGGGGGGAACACTGAAGCTTTCTTT. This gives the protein CASSLWGGNTEAFF.

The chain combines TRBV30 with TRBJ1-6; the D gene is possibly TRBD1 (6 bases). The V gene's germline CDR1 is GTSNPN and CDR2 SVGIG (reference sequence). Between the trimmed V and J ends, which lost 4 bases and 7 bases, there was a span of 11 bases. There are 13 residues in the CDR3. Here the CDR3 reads CAWNPGVNSPLHF. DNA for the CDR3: TGTGCCTGGAACCCAGGGGTCAATTCACCCCTCCACTTT.

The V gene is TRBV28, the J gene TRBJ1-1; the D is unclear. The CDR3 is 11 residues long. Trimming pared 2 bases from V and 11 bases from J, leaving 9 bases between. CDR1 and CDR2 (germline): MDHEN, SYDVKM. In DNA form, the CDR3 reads TGTGCCAGCAGTTTAGGGCGCGGGGCTTTCTTT. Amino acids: CASSLGRGAFF.

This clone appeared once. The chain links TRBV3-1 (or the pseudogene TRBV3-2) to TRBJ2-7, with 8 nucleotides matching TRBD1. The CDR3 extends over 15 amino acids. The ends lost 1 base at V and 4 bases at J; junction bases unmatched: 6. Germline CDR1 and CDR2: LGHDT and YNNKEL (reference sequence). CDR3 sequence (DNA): TGTGCCAGCAGCCAAGTGGGTACAGGGGGATACGAGCAGTACTTC. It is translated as CASSQVGTGGYEQYF.

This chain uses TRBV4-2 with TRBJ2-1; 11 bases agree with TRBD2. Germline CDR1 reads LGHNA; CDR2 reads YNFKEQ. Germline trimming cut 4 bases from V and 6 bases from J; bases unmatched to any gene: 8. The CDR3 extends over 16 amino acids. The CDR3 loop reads CASSLLAGGPGNEQFF. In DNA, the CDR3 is TGTGCCAGCAGCCTATTAGCGGGGGGGCCCGGCAATGAGCAGTTCTTC.

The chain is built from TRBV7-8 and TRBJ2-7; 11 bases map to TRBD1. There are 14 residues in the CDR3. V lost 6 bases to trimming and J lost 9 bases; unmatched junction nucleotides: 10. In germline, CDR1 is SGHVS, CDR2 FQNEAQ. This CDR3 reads CASSTGTGGERQYF. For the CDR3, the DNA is TGTGCCAGCAGTACCGGGACAGGGGGAGAGCGGCAGTACTTC.

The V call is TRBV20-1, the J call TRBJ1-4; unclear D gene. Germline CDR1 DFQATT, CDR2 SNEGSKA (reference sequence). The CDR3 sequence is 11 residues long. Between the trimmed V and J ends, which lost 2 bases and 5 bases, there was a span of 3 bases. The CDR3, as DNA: TGCAGTGCTAGACCAAATGAAAAACTGTTTTTT. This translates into CSARPNEKLFF.

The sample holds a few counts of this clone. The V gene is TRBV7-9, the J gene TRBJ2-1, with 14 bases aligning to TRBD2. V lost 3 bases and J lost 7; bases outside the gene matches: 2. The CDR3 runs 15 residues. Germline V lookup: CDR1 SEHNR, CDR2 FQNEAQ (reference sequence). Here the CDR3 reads CASSFRTSGRNEQFF. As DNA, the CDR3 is TGTGCCAGCAGCTTCAGGACTAGCGGGAGGAATGAGCAGTTCTTC.

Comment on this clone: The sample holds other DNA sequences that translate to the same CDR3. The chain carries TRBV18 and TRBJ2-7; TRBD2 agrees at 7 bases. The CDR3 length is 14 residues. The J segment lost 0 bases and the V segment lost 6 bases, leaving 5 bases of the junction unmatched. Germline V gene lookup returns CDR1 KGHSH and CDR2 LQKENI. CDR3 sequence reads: CASSPGGSSYEQYF. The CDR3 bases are TGTGCCAGCTCCCCCGGGGGGAGCTCCTACGAGCAGTACTTC. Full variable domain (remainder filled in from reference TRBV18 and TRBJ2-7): NAGVMQNPRHLVRRRGQEARLRCSPMKGHSHVYWYRQLPEEGLKFMVYLQKENIIDESGMPKERFSAEFPKEGPSILRIQQVVRGDSAAYFCASSPGGSSYEQYFGPGTRLTVT.

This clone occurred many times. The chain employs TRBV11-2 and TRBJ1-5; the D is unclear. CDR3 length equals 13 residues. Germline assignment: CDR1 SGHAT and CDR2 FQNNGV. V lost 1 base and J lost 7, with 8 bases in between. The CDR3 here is CASSLGQPQPQHF. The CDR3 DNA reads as TGTGCCAGCAGCTTAGGACAACCCCAGCCCCAGCATTTT.

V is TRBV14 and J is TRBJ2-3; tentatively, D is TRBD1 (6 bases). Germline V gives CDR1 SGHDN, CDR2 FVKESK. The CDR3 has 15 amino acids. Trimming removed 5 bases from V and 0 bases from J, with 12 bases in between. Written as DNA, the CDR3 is TGTGCCAGCAGCTCCGGGACAAGGAGCACAGATACGCAGTATTTT. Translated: CASSSGTRSTDTQYF.

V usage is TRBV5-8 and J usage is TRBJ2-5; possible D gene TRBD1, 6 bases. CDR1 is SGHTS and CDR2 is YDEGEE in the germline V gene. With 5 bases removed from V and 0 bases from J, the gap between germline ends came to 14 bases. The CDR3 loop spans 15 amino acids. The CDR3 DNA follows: TGTGCCAGCAGGGCCGACAGGTTGTACCAAGAGACCCAGTACTTC. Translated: CASRADRLYQETQYF.

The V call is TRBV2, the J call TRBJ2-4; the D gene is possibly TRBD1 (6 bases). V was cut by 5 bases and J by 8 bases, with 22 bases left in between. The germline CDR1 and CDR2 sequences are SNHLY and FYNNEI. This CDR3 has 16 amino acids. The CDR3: CASSKPYGTSRYIQYF. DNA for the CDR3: TGTGCCAGCAGTAAACCTTACGGGACATCCAGATACATTCAGTACTTC.